Listed below are T cell receptor beta chains from one sample, sequenced in a study of T cell responses to AZD1222 COVID-19 vaccine. Libraries were prepared by immunoSEQ multiplex PCR; TCRdb keeps only in-frame clonotypes and omits some of them. The sample contains about 140,000 clones, more than 85% of which appear only once. The sample in question was peripheral blood, obtained on day 0 of AZD1222 vaccination. These receptors were taken from an adult in good health. Both conserved end residues are part of each CDR3. D genes are given only for firm matches. Not every row has a clone size; where given, it reads once, few, many or a size class.

-,TRBV12-3/TRBV12-4,-,TRBJ1-4,TGTGCCAGCAGTCTCCAGGAAAAACTGTTTTTT,CASSLQEKLFF
many,TRBV12-5,TRBD1,TRBJ2-7,TGTGCTAGTGGTTGGGACAGGGGCTACGAGCAGTACTTC,CASGWDRGYEQYF
-,TRBV7-2,TRBD1,TRBJ1-1,TGTGCCAGCAGCTTTAAGACAGGGTTTTCAACTGAAGCTTTCTTT,CASSFKTGFSTEAFF
-,TRBV7-8,TRBD1,TRBJ2-5,TGTGCCAGCAGCCACGTGAGAGGACAGGGCCAACAAGAGACCCAGTACTTC,CASSHVRGQGQQETQYF
-,TRBV11-2,TRBD2,TRBJ2-1,TGTGCCAGCAGCGCCCGGACACTAGCGGCCTACAATGAGCAGTTCTTC,CASSARTLAAYNEQFF
-,TRBV15,-,TRBJ2-5,TGTGCCACCGCTCCGGTCCTCCAAGAGACCCAGTACTTC,CATAPVLQETQYF
-,TRBV12-3/TRBV12-4,-,TRBJ2-1,TGTGCCAGCAGGGGCAATGAGCAGTTCTTC,CASRGNEQFF
few,TRBV7-9,-,TRBJ1-1,TGTGCCAGCAGCTTTACAGGCATGAACACTGAAGCTTTCTTT,CASSFTGMNTEAFF
-,TRBV7-2,TRBD2,TRBJ2-1,TGTGCCAGCAGAGAACTAGCGGGAGCATTCTACAATGAGCAGTTCTTC,CASRELAGAFYNEQFF
-,TRBV19,-,TRBJ2-1,TGTGCCAGTACCTTGAGGCAGGGTTCCTACAATGAGCAGTTCTTC,CASTLRQGSYNEQFF
-,TRBV18,TRBD2,TRBJ2-1,TGTGCCAGCTCACCTTGGACTAGCGGGACGTCCTACAATGAGCAGTTCTTC,CASSPWTSGTSYNEQFF
-,TRBV10-1,-,TRBJ1-3,TGCGCCAGCAGTGAGCCCGGTAACTCTGGAAACACCATATATTTT,CASSEPGNSGNTIYF
-,TRBV6-5,-,TRBJ1-2,TGTGCCAGCAGTCGAGGGCAGGCAAACTATGGCTACACCTTC,CASSRGQANYGYTF
-,TRBV5-4,-,TRBJ1-2,TGTGCCAGCAGCTTGGAAAGCCGACAGTCTTCTCAAAATGGCTACACCTTC,CASSLESRQSSQNGYTF
-,TRBV10-3,-,TRBJ2-3,TGTGCCACTCGCGAGATCCGGACAGACACAGATACGCAGTATTTT,CATREIRTDTDTQYF
-,TRBV11-2,TRBD2,TRBJ2-1,TGTGCCAGCAGCTTGACCATGATAGCGGGGGGGAACAATGAGCAGTTCTTC,CASSLTMIAGGNNEQFF
-,TRBV5-1,-,TRBJ1-3,TGCGCCAGCAGCTTGGCAACAGGCAGGAACACCATATATTTT,CASSLATGRNTIYF
-,TRBV6-5,-,TRBJ2-7,TGTGCCAGCAGTTTGGGTCCTTCTTTCAGGGTCGAGCAGTACTTC,CASSLGPSFRVEQYF
-,TRBV30,-,TRBJ2-7,TGTGCCTGGAGTGATACAAACTACGAGCAGTACTTC,CAWSDTNYEQYF
-,TRBV20-1,TRBD2,TRBJ2-7,TGCAGTGCTAGTGGGACTAGCGGGAGAAGGGAGCAGTACTTC,CSASGTSGRREQYF
-,TRBV2,TRBD1,TRBJ2-3,TGTGCCAGCAGGCTCACCGGGACAGGGGCTAGCGATACGCAGTATTTT,CASRLTGTGASDTQYF
-,TRBV19,-,TRBJ1-4,TGTGCCAGTAGTGCCCAGACAGGCCCTAATGAAAAACTGTTTTTT,CASSAQTGPNEKLFF
-,TRBV19,-,TRBJ2-5,TGTGCCACCCCGGTGACCCAGTACTTC,CATPVTQYF
-,TRBV10-3,TRBD2,TRBJ2-2,TGTGCCATCAGTGGGACTAGCGGGAGGGGTCCCGGGGAGCTGTTTTTT,CAISGTSGRGPGELFF
-,TRBV7-2,-,TRBJ1-5,TGTGCCAGCAGCTCCCCCGGGCACCCCAATCAGCCCCAGCATTTT,CASSSPGHPNQPQHF
-,TRBV3-1/TRBV3-2,TRBD2,TRBJ2-5,TGTGCCAGCAGCCAAGAATGGGTCGGGAGGTCATGGGACCAAGAGACCCAGTACTTC,CASSQEWVGRSWDQETQYF
-,TRBV30,-,TRBJ1-1,TGTGCCTGGGCCCTCAGGGGCGGGAGCACTGAAGCTTTCTTT,CAWALRGGSTEAFF
-,TRBV27,TRBD1,TRBJ1-5,TGTGCCAGCAGTTCAGCGGACGGACAGGGCTTAGGGGCCCAGCATTTT,CASSSADGQGLGAQHF
few,TRBV27,-,TRBJ2-5,TGTGCCAGCAGTTTACTAGCGCTCGGGGGAGAGACCCAGTACTTC,CASSLLALGGETQYF
-,TRBV29-1,-,TRBJ2-7,TGCAGCGTTGAAATAGGGGACGGCCTCTACGAGCAGTACTTC,CSVEIGDGLYEQYF
-,TRBV7-2,-,TRBJ2-7,TGTGCCAGCAGCTTAACAGACTCCTACGAGCAGTACTTC,CASSLTDSYEQYF
-,TRBV27,-,TRBJ1-1,TGTGCCAGCAGTTTATATCAGAACACTGAAGCTTTCTTT,CASSLYQNTEAFF
-,TRBV27,TRBD1,TRBJ1-2,TGTGCCAGCAGGACAATCGGGACAGGGGGACATGGCTACACCTTC,CASRTIGTGGHGYTF
-,TRBV6-5,TRBD1,TRBJ1-1,TGTGCCAGCAGTTGGACAGGGAACACTGAAGCTTTCTTT,CASSWTGNTEAFF
-,TRBV5-6,TRBD1,TRBJ1-6,TGTGCCAGCAGTTCCGGGACAGGGGGAAGGAATTCACCCCTCCACTTT,CASSSGTGGRNSPLHF
once,TRBV4-1,-,TRBJ2-3,TGCGCCAGCAGCCAAGTCGGAGGGGGGACTAGCACAGATACGCAGTATTTT,CASSQVGGGTSTDTQYF
-,TRBV5-5,TRBD1,TRBJ1-2,TGTGCCAGCAGCGACCGTCCCGGGACAGGGAGAGTTGGGTATGGCTACACCTTC,CASSDRPGTGRVGYGYTF
-,TRBV6-2/TRBV6-3,TRBD2,TRBJ2-1,TGTGCCAGCAGTCCCAACCGCGGGAGAGGGTCCTACAATGAGCAGTTCTTC,CASSPNRGRGSYNEQFF
-,TRBV7-8,-,TRBJ1-1,TGTGCCAGCAGCTTAGGGCCCCTCTGGGAGAACACTGAAGCTTTCTTT,CASSLGPLWENTEAFF
-,TRBV24-1,TRBD1,TRBJ1-2,TGTGCCACCAGTGAGGGAGACAGGGCCAGCGGCTACACCTTC,CATSEGDRASGYTF
once,TRBV5-8,TRBD2,TRBJ2-3,TGTGCCAGCAGCCTGACTAGCGGGCCAACAGATACGCAGTATTTT,CASSLTSGPTDTQYF
-,TRBV18,TRBD1,TRBJ1-2,TGTGCCAGCTCACCACAAGACAGGGCAGCCTTATGGTTCTATGGCTACACCTTC,CASSPQDRAALWFYGYTF
-,TRBV5-1,TRBD1,TRBJ2-2,TGCGCCAGCTTACTTGGACAGGCGAACACCGGGGAGCTGTTTTTT,CASLLGQANTGELFF
-,TRBV12-3/TRBV12-4,-,TRBJ2-5,TGTGCCAGCAGTTTGGTCGGAGAGACCCAGTACTTC,CASSLVGETQYF
-,TRBV6-5,-,TRBJ1-2,TGTGCCAGCAGGATCAATGGGGGCTACACCTTC,CASRINGGYTF
-,TRBV3-1/TRBV3-2,TRBD1,TRBJ2-5,TGTGCCAGCAGCCCCGGGACAGGGGAAGGCGAGACCCAGTACTTC,CASSPGTGEGETQYF
-,TRBV3-1/TRBV3-2,-,TRBJ2-3,TGTGCCAGCACCCCGGATCGGGGGAGCACAGATACGCAGTATTTT,CASTPDRGSTDTQYF